This T cell receptor (beta chain) stems from a study of blood T cell repertoires in COVID-19. Study context: Samples taken during acute and convalescent COVID-19 were collected in the United States, Italy and Spain. Sources were T cells, B-cell-depleted T cells, or PBMCs; the material itself was cDNA or gDNA.

The authors' processing: Using reference gene primer amplification, nucleated cell counts were estimated. Produced via immunoSEQ multiplex PCR; TCRdb's table is partial and in-frame only. D and trimming were read from the DNA, whereas the V and J calls and clone size are those reported in that table. The table lists under 300,000 clones, 88% of them singletons. The germline V gene has CDR1 MNHEY and CDR2 SMNVEV (reference sequence). The CDR3 length is 16 residues. The V end was cut by 6 bases, the J end by 2 bases, with 20 bases between. This TCR came from a woman in her 40s who had recovered from COVID-19. The rearrangement uses TRBV27 and TRBJ2-7, with D maybe TRBD1 (6 bases). The sequenced sample consisted of peripheral blood. Here the CDR3 reads CASSILTGTGAYEQYF. For the CDR3, the DNA is TGTGCCAGCAGCATCCTTACAGGGACCGGAGCCTACGAGCAGTACTTC.